This T cell receptor beta chain stems from a study of blood T cell repertoires in COVID-19. On the study more broadly: Spain, Italy and the United States supplied samples that represented acute and convalescent COVID-19.

Libraries were prepared by immunoSEQ multiplex PCR; TCRdb keeps only in-frame clonotypes and omits some of them. The data contain 180,000 or so clones, about 80% of them singletons. Germline CDR1 SGHNT, CDR2 YYREEE (reference sequence). Trimming cost V 0 bases and J 7 bases, with 17 bases left between them. The CDR3 loop spans 15 amino acids. Enrollees, roughly 18 to 95 years old, lived in fewer than 25 US areas. Within the 2 weeks before study entry, each person in the exposed group met a COVID-19 case. The chain has TRBV5-4 and TRBJ2-7, with unresolved D. Sequencing was performed on PBMCs or T cells enriched from blood (not recorded which). The sequence derives from a man between 60 and 75 years old who had been exposed to COVID-19. CDR3 amino acids: CASSLGVPPTREQYF. In DNA, the CDR3 is TGTGCCAGCAGCTTGGGGGTCCCCCCTACGAGGGAGCAGTACTTC.